This T cell receptor beta chain was recovered during a study of shared clonotypes between healthy human individuals. Sequencing used immunoSEQ multiplex PCR; TCRdb keeps in-frame clones, though not all of them. The data show 2 million to 2.5 million clones, with 85% to 95% seen just once and under 0.45% held by the top ten. This clone was counted a single time. Sequencing was done on a sample of naive CD4+ T cells from PBMCs. The sample's subset: CD45RA+ positively selected. The sequence came from a young man in good health. Some clones in this sample may be carry-over from other donors' samples.

The CDR3 reads CASSLFARGTDTQYF. In DNA form, the CDR3 reads TGTGCCAGCAGCTTATTTGCCAGGGGCACAGATACGCAGTATTTT. V is TRBV7-2 and J is TRBJ2-3; perhaps TRBD1 as D (5 bases). Trimming took off 2 bases at V and 1 base at J, with 10 bases between the two ends. CDR1 is SGHTA, CDR2 FQGNSA, per germline. CDR3 size: 15 residues.